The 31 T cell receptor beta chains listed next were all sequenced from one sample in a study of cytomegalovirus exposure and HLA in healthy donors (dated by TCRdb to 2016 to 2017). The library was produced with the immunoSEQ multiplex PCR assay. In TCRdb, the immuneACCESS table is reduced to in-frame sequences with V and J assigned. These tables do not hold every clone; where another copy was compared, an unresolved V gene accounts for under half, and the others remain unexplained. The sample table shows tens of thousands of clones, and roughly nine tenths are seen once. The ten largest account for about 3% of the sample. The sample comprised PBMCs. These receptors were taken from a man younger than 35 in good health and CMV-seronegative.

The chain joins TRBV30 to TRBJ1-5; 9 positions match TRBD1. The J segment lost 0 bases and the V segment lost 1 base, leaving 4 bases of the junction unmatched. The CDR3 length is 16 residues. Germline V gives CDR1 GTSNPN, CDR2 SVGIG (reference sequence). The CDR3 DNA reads TGTGCCTGGAGTGGAGGGACAGGGTATAGCAATCAGCCCCAGCATTTT. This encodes CAWSGGTGYSNQPQHF.

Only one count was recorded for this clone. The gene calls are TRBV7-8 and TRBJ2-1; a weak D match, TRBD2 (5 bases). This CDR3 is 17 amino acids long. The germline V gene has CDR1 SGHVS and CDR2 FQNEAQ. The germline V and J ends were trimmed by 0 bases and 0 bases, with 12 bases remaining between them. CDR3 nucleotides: TGTGCCAGCAGCTTAGCCCGGGATCGACCCTCCTACAATGAGCAGTTCTTC. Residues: CASSLARDRPSYNEQFF. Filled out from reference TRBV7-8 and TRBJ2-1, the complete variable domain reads GAGVSQSPRYKVAKRGQDVALRCDPISGHVSLFWYQQALGQGPEFLTYFQNEAQLDKSGLPSDRFFAERPEGSVSTLKIQRTQQEDSAVYLCASSLARDRPSYNEQFFGPGTRLTVL.

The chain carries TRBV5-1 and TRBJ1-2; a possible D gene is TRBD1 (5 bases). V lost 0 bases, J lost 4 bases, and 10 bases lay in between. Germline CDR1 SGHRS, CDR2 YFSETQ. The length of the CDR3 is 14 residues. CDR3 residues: CASSLAGLGYGYTF. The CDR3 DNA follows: TGCGCCAGCAGCTTGGCAGGGTTAGGCTATGGCTACACCTTC.

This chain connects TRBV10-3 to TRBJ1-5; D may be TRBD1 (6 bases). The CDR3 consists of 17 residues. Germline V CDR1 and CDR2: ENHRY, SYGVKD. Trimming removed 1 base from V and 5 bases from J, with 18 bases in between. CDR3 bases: TGTGCCATCAGTGAGTATGAAGACAGGTTGGGGTATCAGCCCCAGCATTTT. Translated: CAISEYEDRLGYQPQHF.

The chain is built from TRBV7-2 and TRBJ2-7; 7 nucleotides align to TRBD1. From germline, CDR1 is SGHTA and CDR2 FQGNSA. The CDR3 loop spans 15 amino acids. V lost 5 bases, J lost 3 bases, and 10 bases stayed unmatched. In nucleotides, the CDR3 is TGTGCCAGCAGCCTCAAGGGGGCGGATATCTACGAGCAGTACTTC. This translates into CASSLKGADIYEQYF.

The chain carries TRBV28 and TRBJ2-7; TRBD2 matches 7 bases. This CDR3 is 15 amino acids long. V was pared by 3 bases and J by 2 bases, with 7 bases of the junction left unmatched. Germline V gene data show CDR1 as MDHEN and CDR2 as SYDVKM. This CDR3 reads CASSFVSGPPYEQYF. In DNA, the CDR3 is TGTGCCAGCAGTTTTGTTAGCGGGCCCCCCTACGAGCAGTACTTC. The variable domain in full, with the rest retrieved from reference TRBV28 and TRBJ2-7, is DVKVTQSSRYLVKRTGEKVFLECVQDMDHENMFWYRQDPGLGLRLIYFSYDVKMKEKGDIPEGYSVSREKKERFSLILESASTNQTSMYLCASSFVSGPPYEQYFGPGTRLTVT.

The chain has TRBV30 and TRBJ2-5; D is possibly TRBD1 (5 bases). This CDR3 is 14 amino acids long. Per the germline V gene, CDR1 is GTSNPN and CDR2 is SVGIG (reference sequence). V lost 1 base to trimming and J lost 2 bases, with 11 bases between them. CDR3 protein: CAWSAPGLQETQYF. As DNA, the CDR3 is TGTGCCTGGAGTGCCCCAGGGTTGCAAGAGACCCAGTACTTC.

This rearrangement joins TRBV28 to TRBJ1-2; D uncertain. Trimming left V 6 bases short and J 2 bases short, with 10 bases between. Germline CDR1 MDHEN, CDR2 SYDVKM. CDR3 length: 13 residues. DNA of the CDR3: TGTGCCAGCAGACCTACAGAGAACTATGGCTACACCTTC. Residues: CASRPTENYGYTF.

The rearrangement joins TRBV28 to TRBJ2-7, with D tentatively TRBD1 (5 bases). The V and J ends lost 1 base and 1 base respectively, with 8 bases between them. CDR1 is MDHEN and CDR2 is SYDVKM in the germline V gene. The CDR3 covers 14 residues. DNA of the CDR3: TGTGCCAGCAGTTTATTTCAGGGTTCCTACGAGCAGTACTTC. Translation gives CASSLFQGSYEQYF.

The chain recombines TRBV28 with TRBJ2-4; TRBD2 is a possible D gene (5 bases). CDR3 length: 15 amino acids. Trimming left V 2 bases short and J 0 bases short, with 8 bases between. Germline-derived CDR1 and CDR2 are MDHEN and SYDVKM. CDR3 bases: TGTGCCAGCAGTTTAGGAGGTCTAGCCAAAAACATTCAGTACTTC. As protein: CASSLGGLAKNIQYF.

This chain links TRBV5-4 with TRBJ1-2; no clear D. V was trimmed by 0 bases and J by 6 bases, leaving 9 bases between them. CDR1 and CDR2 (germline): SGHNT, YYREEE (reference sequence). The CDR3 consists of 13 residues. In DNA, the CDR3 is TGTGCCAGCAGCTTGGTACTGGCGGATGGCTACACCTTC. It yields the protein CASSLVLADGYTF.

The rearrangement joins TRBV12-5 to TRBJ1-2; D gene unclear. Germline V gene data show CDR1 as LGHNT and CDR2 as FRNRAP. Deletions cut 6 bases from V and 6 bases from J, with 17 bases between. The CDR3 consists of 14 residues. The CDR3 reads CASGLDSMSHGYTF. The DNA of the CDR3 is TGTGCTAGTGGACTAGATTCAATGAGCCATGGCTACACCTTC.

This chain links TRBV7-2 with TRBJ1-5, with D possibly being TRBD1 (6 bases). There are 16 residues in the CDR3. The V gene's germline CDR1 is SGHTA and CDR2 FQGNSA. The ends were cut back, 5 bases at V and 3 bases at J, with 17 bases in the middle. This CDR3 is CASSLTAGGPNQPQHF. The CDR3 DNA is TGTGCCAGCAGCCTCACGGCGGGGGGCCCCAATCAGCCCCAGCATTTT.

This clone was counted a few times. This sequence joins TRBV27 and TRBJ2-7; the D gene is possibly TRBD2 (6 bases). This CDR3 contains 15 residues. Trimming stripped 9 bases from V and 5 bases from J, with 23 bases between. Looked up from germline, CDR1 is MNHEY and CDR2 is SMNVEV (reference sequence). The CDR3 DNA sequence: TGTGCCAGTTCTTTGATTCTGGCGGGGTTCCACGAGCAGTACTTC. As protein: CASSLILAGFHEQYF.

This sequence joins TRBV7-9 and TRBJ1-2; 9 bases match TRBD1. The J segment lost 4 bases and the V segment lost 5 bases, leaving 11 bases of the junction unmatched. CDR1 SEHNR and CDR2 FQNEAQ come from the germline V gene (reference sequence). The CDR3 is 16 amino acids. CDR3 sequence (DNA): TGTGCCAGCAGCCCCGCCGGGACAGGGAGGATCTATGGCTACACCTTC. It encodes CASSPAGTGRIYGYTF.

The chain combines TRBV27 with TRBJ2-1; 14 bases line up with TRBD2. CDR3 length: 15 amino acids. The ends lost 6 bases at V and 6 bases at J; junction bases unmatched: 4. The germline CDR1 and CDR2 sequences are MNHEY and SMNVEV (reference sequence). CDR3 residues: CASRWGLAGVNEQFF. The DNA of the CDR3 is TGTGCCAGCAGATGGGGACTAGCGGGAGTCAATGAGCAGTTCTTC.

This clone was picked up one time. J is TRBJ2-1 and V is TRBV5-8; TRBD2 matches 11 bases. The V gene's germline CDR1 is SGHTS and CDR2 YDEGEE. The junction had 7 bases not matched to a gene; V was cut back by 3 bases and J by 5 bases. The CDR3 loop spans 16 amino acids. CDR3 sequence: CASSSRLAGIHNEQFF. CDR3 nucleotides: TGTGCCAGCAGCTCAAGACTAGCGGGGATTCACAATGAGCAGTTCTTC.

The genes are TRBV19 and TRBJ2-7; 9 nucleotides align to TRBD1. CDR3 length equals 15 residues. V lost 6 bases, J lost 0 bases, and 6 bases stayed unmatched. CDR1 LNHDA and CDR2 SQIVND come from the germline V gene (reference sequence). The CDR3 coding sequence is TGTGCCAGTAGGACGGGACAGGGTAGCTCCTACGAGCAGTACTTC. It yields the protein CASRTGQGSSYEQYF.

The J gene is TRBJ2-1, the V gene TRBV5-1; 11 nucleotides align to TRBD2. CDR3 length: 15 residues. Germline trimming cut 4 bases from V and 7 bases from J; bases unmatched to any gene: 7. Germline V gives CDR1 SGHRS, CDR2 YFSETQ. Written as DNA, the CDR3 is TGCGCCAGCAGCCAGACTAGCGGGACGTGGAATGAGCAGTTCTTC. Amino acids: CASSQTSGTWNEQFF.

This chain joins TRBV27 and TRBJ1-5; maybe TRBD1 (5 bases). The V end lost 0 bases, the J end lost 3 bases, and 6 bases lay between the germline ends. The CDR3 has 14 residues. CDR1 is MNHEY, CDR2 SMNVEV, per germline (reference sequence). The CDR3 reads CASSLSRVNQPQHF. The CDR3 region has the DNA TGTGCCAGCAGTTTATCCAGGGTCAATCAGCCCCAGCATTTT.

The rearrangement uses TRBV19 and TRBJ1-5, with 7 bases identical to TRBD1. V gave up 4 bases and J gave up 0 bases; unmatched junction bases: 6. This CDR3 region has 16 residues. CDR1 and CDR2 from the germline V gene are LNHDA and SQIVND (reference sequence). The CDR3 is CASSTGQPSSNQPQHF. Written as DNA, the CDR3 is TGTGCCAGTAGTACGGGACAGCCGAGTAGCAATCAGCCCCAGCATTTT.

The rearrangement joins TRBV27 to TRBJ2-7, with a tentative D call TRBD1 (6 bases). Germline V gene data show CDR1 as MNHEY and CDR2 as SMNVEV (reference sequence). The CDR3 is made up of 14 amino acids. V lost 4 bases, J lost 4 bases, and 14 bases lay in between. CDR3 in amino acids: CASSSIQGRYEQYF. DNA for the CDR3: TGTGCCAGCAGTTCCATACAGGGAAGGTACGAGCAGTACTTC.

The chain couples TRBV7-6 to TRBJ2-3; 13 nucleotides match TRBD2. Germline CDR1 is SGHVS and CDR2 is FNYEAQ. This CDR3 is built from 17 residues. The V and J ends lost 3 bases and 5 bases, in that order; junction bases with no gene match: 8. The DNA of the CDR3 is TGTGCCAGCAGCTTGGGACTAGCGGGGACCCCCGAAGATACGCAGTATTTT. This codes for CASSLGLAGTPEDTQYF.

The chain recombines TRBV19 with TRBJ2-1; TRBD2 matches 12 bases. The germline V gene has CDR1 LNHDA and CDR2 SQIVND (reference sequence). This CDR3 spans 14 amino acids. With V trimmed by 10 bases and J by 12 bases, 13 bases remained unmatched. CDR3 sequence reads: CATGFASGRDSQFF. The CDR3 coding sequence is TGTGCCACCGGGTTTGCTAGCGGGAGGGACTCGCAGTTCTTC.

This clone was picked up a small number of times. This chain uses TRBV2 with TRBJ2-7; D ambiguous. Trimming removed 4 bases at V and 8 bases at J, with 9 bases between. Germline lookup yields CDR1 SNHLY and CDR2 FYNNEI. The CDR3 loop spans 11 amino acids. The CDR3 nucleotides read TGTGCCAGCAGTGGCGGTTGGCAGCAGTACTTC. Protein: CASSGGWQQYF.

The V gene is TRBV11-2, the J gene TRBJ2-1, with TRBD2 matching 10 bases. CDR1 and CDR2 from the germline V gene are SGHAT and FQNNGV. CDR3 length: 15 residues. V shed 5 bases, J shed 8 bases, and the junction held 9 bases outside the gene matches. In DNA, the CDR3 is TGTGCCAGCAGCGAGGGCGGGACTAGCGTTGATGAGCAGTTCTTC. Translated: CASSEGGTSVDEQFF.

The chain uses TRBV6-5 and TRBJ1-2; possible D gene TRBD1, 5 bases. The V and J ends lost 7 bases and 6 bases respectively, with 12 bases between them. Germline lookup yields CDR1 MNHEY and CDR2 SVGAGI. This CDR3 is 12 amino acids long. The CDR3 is CASKMGGDGYTF. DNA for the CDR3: TGTGCCAGCAAAATGGGAGGGGATGGCTACACCTTC.

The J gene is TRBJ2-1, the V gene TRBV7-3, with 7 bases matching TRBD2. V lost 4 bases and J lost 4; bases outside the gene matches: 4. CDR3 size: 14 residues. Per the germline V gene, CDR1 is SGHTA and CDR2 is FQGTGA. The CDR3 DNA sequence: TGTGCCAGCAGCTCAGGACTAGGTTACAATGAGCAGTTCTTC. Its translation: CASSSGLGYNEQFF.

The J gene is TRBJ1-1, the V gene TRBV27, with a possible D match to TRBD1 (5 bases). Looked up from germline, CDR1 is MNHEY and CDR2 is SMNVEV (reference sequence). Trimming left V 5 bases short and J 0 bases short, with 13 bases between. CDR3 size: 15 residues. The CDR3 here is CASSNAGKLNTEAFF. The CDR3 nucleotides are TGTGCCAGCAGTAACGCAGGGAAACTGAACACTGAAGCTTTCTTT.

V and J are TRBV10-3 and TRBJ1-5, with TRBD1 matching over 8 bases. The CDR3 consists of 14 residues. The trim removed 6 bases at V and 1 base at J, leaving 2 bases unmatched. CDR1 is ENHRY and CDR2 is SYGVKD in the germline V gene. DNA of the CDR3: TGTGCCATCAGCGGGACAGGAAGCAATCAGCCCCAGCATTTT. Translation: CAISGTGSNQPQHF.

As DNA, the CDR3 is TGTGCCATTGCTATTAAAGGGGACTCCTACAATGAGCAGTTCTTC. This translates into CAIAIKGDSYNEQFF. The rearrangement uses TRBV5-4 and TRBJ2-1, with a tentative D call TRBD1 (5 bases). Germline CDR1 is SGHNT and CDR2 is YYREEE (reference sequence). Trimming left V 9 bases short and J 0 bases short, with 16 bases between. This CDR3 is built from 15 residues.